A single sample gave rise to the 27 T cell receptor beta chains below, sequenced in a study of Graves' ophthalmopathy and Graves' hyperthyroidism. Amplification of TCR beta CDR3 regions used RNA transcripts. HTBI primers were employed in first-round RT-PCR, then a second-round multiplex PCR followed. TCRdb recomputed calls from the multiplex PCR reads with MiXCR, one row per CDR3 protein. This table holds 900,000 to 1,200,000 distinct CDR3 sequences, about 35% found once. The specimen was peripheral blood or thyroid tissue (not recorded which). Receptors originate from an adult man with Graves' hyperthyroidism.

At least ten counts were recorded for this clonotype. V gene TRBV29-1 combines with J gene TRBJ1-5; D not resolved. The CDR3 spans 13 residues. Looked up from germline, CDR1 is SQVTM and CDR2 is ANQGSEA. The V gene lost 7 bases and the J gene lost 0 bases, with 10 bases spanning the gap. In nucleotides, the CDR3 is TGCAGCGCTTCAGAGAATAGCAATCAGCCCCAGCATTTT. The encoded protein is CSASENSNQPQHF.

This clonotype was seen only a few times. The rearrangement joins TRBV7-2 to TRBJ2-5; D gene uncertain. The length of the CDR3 is 13 residues. CDR1 is SGHTA and CDR2 is FQGNSA in the germline V gene. V gave up 5 bases and J gave up 4 bases, with 11 bases separating them. CDR3 DNA: TGTGCCAGCAGCCCCACCAAGGCAGAGACCCAGTACTTC. Translating gives CASSPTKAETQYF.

At least ten counts were recorded for this clonotype. The chain joins TRBV24-1 to TRBJ1-2; D remains ambiguous. Germline-derived CDR1 and CDR2 are KGHDR and SFDVKD. The germline V and J ends were trimmed by 1 base and 5 bases, with 10 bases remaining between them. CDR3 length: 14 residues. The CDR3: CATSDFGRRYGYTF. The CDR3 nucleotides are TGTGCCACCAGTGATTTCGGCCGTAGGTATGGCTACACCTTC.

The chain is built from TRBV7-8 and TRBJ1-1; no reliable D call. The length of the CDR3 is 11 residues. V was clipped by 4 bases and J by 9 bases, with 9 bases between them. Germline-derived CDR1 and CDR2 are SGHVS and FQNEAQ. The CDR3 nucleotides are TGTGCCAGCAGCTATGGGGTTCAAGCTTTCTTT. Translation: CASSYGVQAFF.

This clonotype was counted only a few times. The chain combines TRBV6-6 with TRBJ1-1, with D hard to call. There are 13 residues in the CDR3. Germline-derived CDR1 and CDR2 are MNHNY and SVGAGI (reference sequence). With 4 bases removed from V and 1 base from J, the gap between germline ends came to 7 bases. CDR3 loop: CASSFQWNTEAFF. CDR3 nucleotides: TGTGCCAGCAGTTTTCAGTGGAACACTGAAGCTTTCTTT.

This chain uses TRBV6-1 with TRBJ1-5; TRBD1 matches 12 bases. V lost 5 bases and J lost 3; bases outside the gene matches: 8. Germline values: CDR1 MNHNS, CDR2 SASEGT. There are 17 residues in the CDR3. The CDR3 here is CASSWGQGAFDNQPQHF. The CDR3 coding sequence is TGTGCCAGCAGTTGGGGACAGGGGGCTTTCGACAATCAGCCCCAGCATTTT.

This clonotype was detected many times. V usage is TRBV7-9 and J usage is TRBJ2-5, with 8 bases aligning to TRBD1. V was clipped by 5 bases and J by 2 bases; unmatched bases: 7. Germline values: CDR1 SEHNR, CDR2 FQNEAQ (reference sequence). The CDR3 is 15 residues long. CDR3 in amino acids: CASSTLGQGQETQYF. CDR3 nucleotides: TGTGCCAGCAGCACACTCGGACAGGGACAAGAGACCCAGTACTTC.

This rearrangement joins TRBV29-1 to TRBJ1-2; D not resolved. Germline V lookup: CDR1 SQVTM, CDR2 ANQGSEA. This CDR3 comprises 10 residues. V shed 8 bases and J shed 9 bases, with 13 bases lying between them. The CDR3 sequence is CSLKDWSYTF. The CDR3 nucleotides read TGCAGCCTTAAAGACTGGAGCTACACCTTC.

This clonotype was detected only a few times. The chain has TRBV12-3 or TRBV12-4 and TRBJ1-6; D not certain. The CDR3 loop spans 15 amino acids. Trimming took 4 bases from V and 9 from J, leaving 16 bases between them. The CDR3 is CASSSRAGMGSPLHF. In DNA, the CDR3 is TGTGCCAGCAGTTCCCGGGCGGGGATGGGTTCACCCCTCCACTTT.

This clonotype was detected many times. J is TRBJ2-5 and V is TRBV9; 11 positions match TRBD1. The V and J ends lost 1 base and 4 bases, in that order; junction bases with no gene match: 3. Per germline, CDR1 SGDLS and CDR2 YYNGEE. The CDR3 has 15 amino acids. Here the CDR3 reads CASSVSGTGGETQYF. The CDR3 nucleotides are TGTGCCAGCAGCGTATCCGGGACAGGGGGAGAGACCCAGTACTTC.

This clonotype was observed a single time. The junction departs from germline at one end; a sequencing error may be responsible. This chain joins TRBV2 and TRBJ1-6, with a possible D match to TRBD1 (6 bases). Per germline, CDR1 SNHLY and CDR2 FYNNEI. The CDR3 totals 15 residues. Here the CDR3 DNA reads TGTGCCAGCAGTTTGACAGGACCTTATAGTTCACCCCTCCACTTT. It translates to CASSLTGPYSSPLHF.

This clonotype was seen repeatedly, ten times or more. The chain combines TRBV2 with TRBJ1-5; a weak D match, TRBD1 (5 bases). V was pared by 4 bases and J by 6 bases, with 13 bases between. The CDR3 covers 14 residues. CDR1 SNHLY and CDR2 FYNNEI come from the germline V gene. CDR3 residues: CASSVSVTGQPQHF. CDR3 coding DNA: TGTGCCAGCAGTGTCAGCGTCACAGGTCAGCCCCAGCATTTT.

The V call is TRBV6-5, the J call TRBJ2-7, with 10 bases fitting TRBD1. This CDR3 contains 15 residues. The V gene's germline CDR1 is MNHEY and CDR2 SVGAGI. The V segment lost 6 bases and the J segment 3 bases; nucleotides outside the gene matches: 8. For the CDR3, the DNA is TGTGCCAGCAGACTGACCGGGACAGGGGTCTACGAGCAGTACTTC. Protein sequence: CASRLTGTGVYEQYF.

This clonotype has a count of ten or more. V and J are TRBV24-1 and TRBJ2-5; the D gene is possibly TRBD1 (5 bases). Germline V gene sequence: CDR1 KGHDR, CDR2 SFDVKD. V gave up 9 bases and J gave up 1 base, with 8 bases separating them. This CDR3 is built from 12 residues. DNA of the CDR3: TGTGCCACCGAGGACATCCAAGAGACCCAGTACTTC. Translation: CATEDIQETQYF.

The CDR3 region is CAIMWATNTEAFF. In DNA form, the CDR3 reads TGTGCCATCATGTGGGCCACGAACACTGAAGCTTTCTTT. The gene calls are TRBV10-3 and TRBJ1-1; D is unclear. CDR1 is ENHRY, CDR2 SYGVKD, per germline. The CDR3 has 13 residues. V lost 7 bases, J lost 1 base, and 10 bases lay in between.

The rearrangement joins TRBV4-1 to TRBJ2-7, with TRBD1 matching 8 bases. V shed 0 bases and J 3 bases; nucleotides not matched to a gene: 10. The CDR3 has 17 residues. Germline CDR1 reads MGHRA; CDR2 reads YSYEKL. The CDR3 coding sequence is TGCGCCAGCAGCCAAGAGGTAGGACAGGGTGATCGCTACGAGCAGTACTTC. Its protein is CASSQEVGQGDRYEQYF.

This chain connects TRBV28 to TRBJ2-5; no firm D call. Per the germline V gene, CDR1 is MDHEN and CDR2 is SYDVKM. The CDR3 runs 13 residues. Deletions cut 8 bases from V and 1 base from J, with 11 bases between. The CDR3 region has the DNA TGTGCCAGCGGACGCAGGATCCAAGAGACCCAGTACTTC. Translating it yields CASGRRIQETQYF.

This chain joins TRBV6-5 and TRBJ2-7, with D possibly being TRBD1 (6 bases). Looked up from germline, CDR1 is MNHEY and CDR2 is SVGAGI. The CDR3 spans 14 residues. Trimming pared 7 bases from V and 2 bases from J, leaving 15 bases between. In nucleotides, the CDR3 is TGTGCCAGCATCCCCGGGACACCCCCCTACGAGCAGTACTTC. This sequence encodes CASIPGTPPYEQYF.

This clonotype was counted many times. The CDR3 reads CATRGRAGETQYF. CDR3 sequence (DNA): TGTGCCACCAGGGGGAGGGCCGGTGAGACCCAGTACTTC. The chain has TRBV24-1 and TRBJ2-5, with 7 bases lining up with TRBD2. The CDR3 length is 13 residues. From germline, CDR1 is KGHDR and CDR2 SFDVKD. The V gene end was trimmed by 7 bases and the J gene end by 5 bases; junction bases not matched to a gene: 6.

This clonotype was recorded a few times. The J gene is TRBJ1-2, the V gene TRBV3-1, with D uncertain. The germline V and J ends were trimmed by 2 bases and 5 bases, with 9 bases remaining between them. The length of the CDR3 is 13 residues. Germline CDR1 is LGHDT and CDR2 is YNNKEL (reference sequence). CDR3 DNA: TGTGCCAGCAGCCAAAGCGTGAGGTATGGCTACACCTTC. Amino acid sequence: CASSQSVRYGYTF. Based on the CDR3 plus reference TRBV3-1 and TRBJ1-2, the full variable domain is DTAVSQTPKYLVTQMGNDKSIKCEQNLGHDTMYWYKQDSKKFLKIMFSYNNKELIINETVPNRFSPKSPDKAHLNLHINSLELGDSAVYFCASSQSVRYGYTFGSGTRLTVV.

The sample holds many counts of this clonotype. The chain employs TRBV10-3 and TRBJ1-5; tentatively, D is TRBD1 (5 bases). Germline V lookup: CDR1 ENHRY, CDR2 SYGVKD. The CDR3 loop spans 13 amino acids. Trimming cost V 9 bases and J 1 base, with 10 bases left between them. The CDR3 DNA reads as TGTGCCATATCCGGGACCAGCAATCAGCCCCAGCATTTT. Amino acid sequence: CAISGTSNQPQHF.

With respect to this clonotype: Given a much more abundant clone one base away, this may be a read error. The rearrangement uses TRBV9 and TRBJ2-2; TRBD1 agrees at 8 bases. J lost 1 base, V lost 3 bases, and 8 bases had no gene match. The germline CDR1 and CDR2 sequences are SGDLS and YYNGEE. CDR3 length equals 17 residues. The CDR3 reads CASSDYHGQGNTGELFF. CDR3 DNA: TGTGCCAGCAGCGACTACCACGGACAGGGGAACACCGGGGAGCTGTTTTTT.

The chain joins TRBV7-2 to TRBJ2-7; weak D call: TRBD1 (6 bases). V dropped 6 bases and J dropped 3 bases, with 18 bases sitting between them. Germline-derived CDR1 and CDR2 are SGHTA and FQGNSA. The CDR3 has 15 amino acids. The CDR3 reads CASSSTDRWGYEQYF. The CDR3 coding sequence is TGTGCCAGCAGTTCCACCGACAGGTGGGGCTACGAGCAGTACTTC. The full variable domain, with the rest looked up from reference TRBV7-2 and TRBJ2-7, is GAGVSQSPSNKVTEKGKDVELRCDPISGHTALYWYRQSLGQGLEFLIYFQGNSAPDKSGLPSDRFSAERTGGSVSTLTIQRTQQEDSAVYLCASSSTDRWGYEQYFGPGTRLTVT.

In regard to this clonotype: In this CDR3 the conserved last residue, phenylalanine or tryptophan, is missing, so a read error is likely. The DNA is left out, because the CDR3 cannot be placed on it with certainty; the CDR3 is given as TCRdb lists it. J is TRBJ2-6 and V is TRBV10-3. The CDR3 is 14 residues long, counting both termini. Germline V CDR1 and CDR2: ENHRY, SYGVKD. CDR3 residues: CATVELAGANVLVL.

As for this clonotype: It may be a read error: a sequence one base away is much more abundant. The rearrangement uses TRBV24-1 and TRBJ2-7; 9 bases match TRBD2. The length of the CDR3 is 15 residues. Germline CDR1 reads KGHDR; CDR2 reads SFDVKD. This chain's CDR3 is CAISDGTSYGLKQYF. The CDR3 nucleotides read TGTGCCATCAGTGATGGGACTAGCTACGGTCTCAAGCAGTACTTC.

The table lists this clonotype with a few counts. The genes are TRBV14 and TRBJ1-2; 7 positions agree with TRBD1. Unmatched junction bases numbered 10, after V lost 2 bases and J lost 1 base. The germline V gene has CDR1 SGHDN and CDR2 FVKESK. This CDR3 spans 17 amino acids. The CDR3 is CASSQQVRGAHNYGYTF. The CDR3 DNA reads TGTGCCAGCAGCCAACAGGTCAGGGGGGCTCATAACTATGGCTACACCTTC.

The genes are TRBV9 and TRBJ1-2; D not certain. Germline V gives CDR1 SGDLS, CDR2 YYNGEE. The CDR3 contains 13 residues. With 0 bases removed from V and 6 bases from J, the gap between germline ends came to 9 bases. The CDR3 is CASSVDGYHGYTF. In DNA form, the CDR3 reads TGTGCCAGCAGCGTAGACGGTTATCATGGCTACACCTTC.